The present T cell receptor beta chain was sequenced within a study of blood T cell repertoires in COVID-19. Study-level information: Whether acute or convalescent, the COVID-19 samples came from the United States, Italy and Spain. T cells, B-cell-depleted T cells, or PBMCs provided the cDNA or gDNA that served as material.

As originally analysed: Counts of nucleated cells, estimated from reference gene primer amplification, were obtained. Measured with immunoSEQ multiplex PCR; TCRdb has only the in-frame clones, and not every one. From that table come the V and J calls and clone size; the DNA was used to work out D and trimming. The table records roughly 200,000 clones, roughly 78% of them present only once. The TCR was taken from a woman older than 75 with active or convalescent COVID-19. Sample: peripheral blood.

As DNA, the CDR3 is TGCGCCAGCAGTCAATTTGCTAGCGGGGGTCGTCCAATCTACGAGCAGTACTTC. Amino acid sequence: CASSQFASGGRPIYEQYF. This chain connects TRBV23-1 to TRBJ2-7; 10 positions match TRBD2. TRBV23-1 counts as an open reading frame of uncertain function. The CDR3 has 18 amino acids. The V gene end was trimmed by 1 base and the J gene end by 3 bases; junction bases not matched to a gene: 12.